One sample yielded the 10 T cell receptor beta chains listed below, sequenced in a study of OX40 agonist ivuxolimab in advanced cancers. Assay: immunoSEQ multiplex PCR; the TCRdb copy retains only in-frame clones and omits some. The repertoire has some 52,000 clones, roughly 90% of them found once; the top ten carry 6.7%. The material sequenced was CD4+ or CD8+ T cells sorted from blood, taken in a trial of the OX40 agonist ivuxolimab. These receptors were taken from an adult with an advanced solid tumor such as melanoma, head and neck, liver or kidney cancer.

V usage is TRBV6-1 and J usage is TRBJ2-5; possible D gene TRBD2, 6 bases. This CDR3 has 13 amino acids. Looked up from germline, CDR1 is MNHNS and CDR2 is SASEGT. Trimming stripped 5 bases from V and 1 base from J, with 8 bases between. Written as DNA, the CDR3 is TGTGCCAGCAGTCTGGGGGGCCAAGAGACCCAGTACTTC. Translated: CASSLGGQETQYF.

This clone was seen a handful of times. The rearrangement links TRBV19 to TRBJ1-2; 7 positions agree with TRBD1. Germline values: CDR1 LNHDA, CDR2 SQIVND (reference sequence). V was clipped by 2 bases and J by 2 bases; unmatched bases: 5. This CDR3 has 15 residues. The CDR3 bases are TGTGCCAGTAGTATATCCGGGACAGTCAACTATGGCTACACCTTC. Its translation: CASSISGTVNYGYTF.

This rearrangement joins TRBV9 to TRBJ2-5; perhaps TRBD1 as D (5 bases). The CDR3 loop spans 14 amino acids. Germline-derived CDR1 and CDR2 are SGDLS and YYNGEE. V was pared by 4 bases and J by 5 bases, with 15 bases between. CDR3 bases: TGTGCCAGCAGCCCCCGTTCCCCAGGGGAGACCCAGTACTTC. This sequence encodes CASSPRSPGETQYF.

The rearrangement joins TRBV29-1 to TRBJ2-4; 8 bases are shared with TRBD1. Germline lookup yields CDR1 SQVTM and CDR2 ANQGSEA. The CDR3 runs to 11 residues. V was clipped by 6 bases and J by 11 bases; unmatched bases: 6. The CDR3 here is CSVGQVPVQYF. The DNA for the CDR3 is TGCAGCGTGGGACAGGTACCGGTTCAGTACTTC.

The rearrangement links TRBV28 to TRBJ2-2; perhaps D is TRBD1 or TRBD2 (5 bases each). The CDR3 has 17 amino acids. The germline V gene encodes CDR1 MDHEN and CDR2 SYDVKM. V lost 4 bases, J lost 7 bases, and 22 bases lay in between. In DNA, the CDR3 is TGTGCCAGCAGTTCCTCCGGGACCCACGCAGGTGGCGGGGAGCTGTTTTTT. Translation gives CASSSSGTHAGGGELFF.

V is TRBV23-1 and J is TRBJ1-6, with D uncertain. TRBV23-1 is given ORF status, its function remaining uncertain. The ends were cut back, 6 bases at V and 7 bases at J, with 16 bases in the middle. This CDR3 has 15 amino acids. This CDR3 is CASSRIGRPNSPLHF. CDR3 in DNA: TGCGCCAGCAGCCGGATTGGACGGCCAAATTCACCCCTCCACTTT.

This chain links TRBV9 with TRBJ2-5; 10 bases agree with TRBD1. CDR3 size: 16 residues. Unmatched junction bases numbered 7, after V lost 0 bases and J lost 5 bases. Germline CDR1 and CDR2: SGDLS and YYNGEE. The CDR3 sequence is CASSVGIEGQGETQYF. The CDR3 DNA sequence: TGTGCCAGCAGCGTAGGGATAGAGGGACAGGGGGAGACCCAGTACTTC.

The chain carries TRBV19 and TRBJ1-6; D call uncertain. From germline, CDR1 is LNHDA and CDR2 SQIVND (reference sequence). The CDR3 runs 13 residues. V was shortened by 5 bases and J by 7 bases, with 9 bases between the two germline ends. Here the CDR3 DNA reads TGTGCCAGTAGTCCTTTAAGAAATTCACCCCTCCACTTT. This encodes CASSPLRNSPLHF. The full variable domain, its missing parts supplied by reference TRBV19 and TRBJ1-6, is DGGITQSPKYLFRKEGQNVTLSCEQNLNHDAMYWYRQDPGQGLRLIYYSQIVNDFQKGDIAEGYSVSREKKESFPLTVTSAQKNPTAFYLCASSPLRNSPLHFGNGTRLTVT.

This clone was counted between two and nine times. The chain employs TRBV5-4 and TRBJ1-1; D ambiguous. This CDR3 region has 15 residues. Per germline, CDR1 SGHNT and CDR2 YYREEE (reference sequence). V lost 4 bases to trimming and J lost 1 base, with 14 bases between them. Written as DNA, the CDR3 is TGTGCCAGCAGCACGACCCAGACAAGGAACACTGAAGCTTTCTTT. Amino acids: CASSTTQTRNTEAFF.

This chain uses TRBV6-1 with TRBJ1-2, with D unresolved. Germline V gene data show CDR1 as MNHNS and CDR2 as SASEGT. This CDR3 is built from 14 residues. The V end lost 2 bases, the J end lost 5 bases, and 12 bases lay between the germline ends. The CDR3 DNA reads as TGTGCCAGCAGTGAAAACGGGCAAGATTATGGCTACACCTTC. Amino acids: CASSENGQDYGYTF.